A single sample is the source of the 13 T cell receptor beta chains below, sequenced in a study of vaccination and CD4 T cells after COVID-19. An Oncomine TCR Beta short-read assay was used to sequence the DNA from cultured CD4+ T cells. TCRdb redid the calling of the PCR reads with MiXCR, one entry per CDR3 protein. The sample lists some 20,000 distinct CDR3 sequences, approximately 60% occurring once. For these receptors, no antigen is known. Sample treatment: roughly 11-day PBMC culture with coronavirus spike peptide pools or control peptides (ViraFEST assay). The sequencing sample was made of CD4+ T cells from blood, cultured in vitro. All receptors derive from a human donor who had recovered from COVID-19.

The J gene is TRBJ2-3, the V gene TRBV27; TRBD2 agrees at 7 bases. From germline, CDR1 is MNHEY and CDR2 SMNVEV (reference sequence). V lost 5 bases and J lost 2; bases outside the gene matches: 4. The CDR3 contains 14 residues. The CDR3 DNA follows: TGTGCCAGCAGTCCTAGCGGTTTCACAGATACGCAGTATTTT. Translating gives CASSPSGFTDTQYF.

This clonotype was recorded a few times. The chain uses TRBV7-2 and TRBJ2-5; the D gene could be TRBD1 or TRBD2 (5 bases each). The CDR3 is made up of 14 amino acids. Per the germline V gene, CDR1 is SGHTA and CDR2 is FQGNSA. V was clipped by 4 bases and J by 5 bases, with 14 bases between them. Written as DNA, the CDR3 is TGTGCCAGCAGCTCCGGGGCGAACCCTGAGACCCAGTACTTC. It yields the protein CASSSGANPETQYF. Combining the CDR3 with reference TRBV7-2 and TRBJ2-5 gives the whole variable domain GAGVSQSPSNKVTEKGKDVELRCDPISGHTALYWYRQSLGQGLEFLIYFQGNSAPDKSGLPSDRFSAERTGGSVSTLTIQRTQQEDSAVYLCASSSGANPETQYFGPGTRLLVL.

The chain carries TRBV12-5 and TRBJ1-5; perhaps TRBD1 as D (5 bases). The length of the CDR3 is 13 residues. Trimming took 7 bases from V and 10 from J, leaving 17 bases between them. The germline V gene has CDR1 LGHNT and CDR2 FRNRAP. CDR3 DNA: TGTGCTAGTGAAACCGGGACCCCCGGCCCCCAGCATTTT. Amino acid sequence: CASETGTPGPQHF.

V is TRBV6-5 and J is TRBJ2-1, with a possible D match to TRBD1 (6 bases). The V gene lost 3 bases and the J gene lost 7 bases, with 16 bases spanning the gap. This CDR3 has 15 residues. Germline values: CDR1 MNHEY, CDR2 SVGAGI. The CDR3 DNA reads as TGTGCCAGCAGTTATTACAGGGTTGGTGGGAATGAGCAGTTCTTC. Translated, it gives CASSYYRVGGNEQFF.

This clonotype appeared once. The chain links TRBV20-1 to TRBJ2-5; D is perhaps TRBD1 or TRBD2 (5 bases each). Trimming left V 6 bases short and J 7 bases short, with 15 bases between. Germline V gene sequence: CDR1 DFQATT, CDR2 SNEGSKA (reference sequence). CDR3 length: 12 amino acids. The CDR3 nucleotides read TGCAGTGCGGCTCGGGACCAGTGGACCCAGTACTTC. Translated, it gives CSAARDQWTQYF.

The chain carries TRBV7-9 and TRBJ2-7, with 12 bases that match TRBD2. The trim removed 3 bases at V and 0 bases at J, leaving 6 bases unmatched. The CDR3 has 17 residues. Germline loops: CDR1 SEHNR, CDR2 FQNEAQ (reference sequence). CDR3 in amino acids: CASSLPGLAGYSYEQYF. CDR3 nucleotides: TGTGCCAGCAGCTTGCCTGGACTAGCGGGATACTCCTACGAGCAGTACTTC.

The table lists this clonotype with a few counts. The rearrangement joins TRBV6-1 to TRBJ2-4; D unclear. V lost 2 bases, J lost 7 bases, and 6 bases lay in between. The CDR3 has 12 residues. Germline CDR1 and CDR2: MNHNS and SASEGT. In nucleotides, the CDR3 is TGTGCCAGCAGTGAACGCCGGAACATTCAGTACTTC. Translated, it gives CASSERRNIQYF.

In nucleotides, the CDR3 is TGCGCCAGCAGCTCAGGACCCGTCACCACCCTCCACTTT. Protein: CASSSGPVTTLHF. This sequence joins TRBV5-1 and TRBJ1-6; D is ambiguous. V lost 3 bases to trimming and J lost 14 bases, with 15 bases between them. There are 13 residues in the CDR3. CDR1 is SGHRS and CDR2 is YFSETQ in the germline V gene.

Only a few counts were recorded for this clonotype. The V gene is TRBV6-5, the J gene TRBJ2-2, with TRBD2 matching over 9 bases. Germline values: CDR1 MNHEY, CDR2 SVGAGI. V was pared by 2 bases and J by 6 bases, with 10 bases of the junction left unmatched. The CDR3 totals 17 residues. The CDR3 reads CASSYATAGGSAGELFF. The CDR3 DNA follows: TGTGCCAGCAGTTACGCGACAGCGGGAGGTAGTGCCGGGGAGCTGTTTTTT.

This clonotype was counted between two and nine times. CDR3 in amino acids: CAISPTDRPGTEAFF. The DNA for the CDR3 is TGTGCCATCAGTCCTACGGACCGACCGGGGACTGAAGCTTTCTTT. This rearrangement joins TRBV10-3 to TRBJ1-1, with D hard to call. The CDR3 covers 15 residues. Trimming removed 5 bases at V and 5 bases at J, with 18 bases between. In germline, CDR1 is ENHRY, CDR2 SYGVKD.

This chain links TRBV6-1 with TRBJ1-6, with D perhaps matching TRBD1 (5 bases). The germline gives CDR1 MNHNS, CDR2 SASEGT. V was shortened by 5 bases and J by 6 bases, with 17 bases between the two germline ends. The CDR3 sequence is 16 residues long. CDR3 sequence: CASSQTWDPANSPLHF. For the CDR3, the DNA is TGTGCCAGCAGTCAGACCTGGGACCCAGCTAATTCACCCCTCCACTTT.

The chain employs TRBV11-3 and TRBJ2-2; no clear D gene. CDR3 length equals 15 residues. Germline CDR1 SGHNT, CDR2 YENEEA. V lost 0 bases to trimming and J lost 4 bases, with 9 bases between them. Here the CDR3 DNA reads TGTGCCAGCAGCTTAGATCCTACAGTCACCGGGGAGCTGTTTTTT. This translates into CASSLDPTVTGELFF.

The chain combines TRBV27 with TRBJ2-2; D remains unclear. This CDR3 has 13 residues. V lost 4 bases and J 5 bases, leaving 8 bases between the germline ends. From germline, CDR1 is MNHEY and CDR2 SMNVEV (reference sequence). The CDR3: CASSSYITGELFF. The CDR3 DNA is TGTGCCAGCAGTTCATACATAACCGGGGAGCTGTTTTTT.